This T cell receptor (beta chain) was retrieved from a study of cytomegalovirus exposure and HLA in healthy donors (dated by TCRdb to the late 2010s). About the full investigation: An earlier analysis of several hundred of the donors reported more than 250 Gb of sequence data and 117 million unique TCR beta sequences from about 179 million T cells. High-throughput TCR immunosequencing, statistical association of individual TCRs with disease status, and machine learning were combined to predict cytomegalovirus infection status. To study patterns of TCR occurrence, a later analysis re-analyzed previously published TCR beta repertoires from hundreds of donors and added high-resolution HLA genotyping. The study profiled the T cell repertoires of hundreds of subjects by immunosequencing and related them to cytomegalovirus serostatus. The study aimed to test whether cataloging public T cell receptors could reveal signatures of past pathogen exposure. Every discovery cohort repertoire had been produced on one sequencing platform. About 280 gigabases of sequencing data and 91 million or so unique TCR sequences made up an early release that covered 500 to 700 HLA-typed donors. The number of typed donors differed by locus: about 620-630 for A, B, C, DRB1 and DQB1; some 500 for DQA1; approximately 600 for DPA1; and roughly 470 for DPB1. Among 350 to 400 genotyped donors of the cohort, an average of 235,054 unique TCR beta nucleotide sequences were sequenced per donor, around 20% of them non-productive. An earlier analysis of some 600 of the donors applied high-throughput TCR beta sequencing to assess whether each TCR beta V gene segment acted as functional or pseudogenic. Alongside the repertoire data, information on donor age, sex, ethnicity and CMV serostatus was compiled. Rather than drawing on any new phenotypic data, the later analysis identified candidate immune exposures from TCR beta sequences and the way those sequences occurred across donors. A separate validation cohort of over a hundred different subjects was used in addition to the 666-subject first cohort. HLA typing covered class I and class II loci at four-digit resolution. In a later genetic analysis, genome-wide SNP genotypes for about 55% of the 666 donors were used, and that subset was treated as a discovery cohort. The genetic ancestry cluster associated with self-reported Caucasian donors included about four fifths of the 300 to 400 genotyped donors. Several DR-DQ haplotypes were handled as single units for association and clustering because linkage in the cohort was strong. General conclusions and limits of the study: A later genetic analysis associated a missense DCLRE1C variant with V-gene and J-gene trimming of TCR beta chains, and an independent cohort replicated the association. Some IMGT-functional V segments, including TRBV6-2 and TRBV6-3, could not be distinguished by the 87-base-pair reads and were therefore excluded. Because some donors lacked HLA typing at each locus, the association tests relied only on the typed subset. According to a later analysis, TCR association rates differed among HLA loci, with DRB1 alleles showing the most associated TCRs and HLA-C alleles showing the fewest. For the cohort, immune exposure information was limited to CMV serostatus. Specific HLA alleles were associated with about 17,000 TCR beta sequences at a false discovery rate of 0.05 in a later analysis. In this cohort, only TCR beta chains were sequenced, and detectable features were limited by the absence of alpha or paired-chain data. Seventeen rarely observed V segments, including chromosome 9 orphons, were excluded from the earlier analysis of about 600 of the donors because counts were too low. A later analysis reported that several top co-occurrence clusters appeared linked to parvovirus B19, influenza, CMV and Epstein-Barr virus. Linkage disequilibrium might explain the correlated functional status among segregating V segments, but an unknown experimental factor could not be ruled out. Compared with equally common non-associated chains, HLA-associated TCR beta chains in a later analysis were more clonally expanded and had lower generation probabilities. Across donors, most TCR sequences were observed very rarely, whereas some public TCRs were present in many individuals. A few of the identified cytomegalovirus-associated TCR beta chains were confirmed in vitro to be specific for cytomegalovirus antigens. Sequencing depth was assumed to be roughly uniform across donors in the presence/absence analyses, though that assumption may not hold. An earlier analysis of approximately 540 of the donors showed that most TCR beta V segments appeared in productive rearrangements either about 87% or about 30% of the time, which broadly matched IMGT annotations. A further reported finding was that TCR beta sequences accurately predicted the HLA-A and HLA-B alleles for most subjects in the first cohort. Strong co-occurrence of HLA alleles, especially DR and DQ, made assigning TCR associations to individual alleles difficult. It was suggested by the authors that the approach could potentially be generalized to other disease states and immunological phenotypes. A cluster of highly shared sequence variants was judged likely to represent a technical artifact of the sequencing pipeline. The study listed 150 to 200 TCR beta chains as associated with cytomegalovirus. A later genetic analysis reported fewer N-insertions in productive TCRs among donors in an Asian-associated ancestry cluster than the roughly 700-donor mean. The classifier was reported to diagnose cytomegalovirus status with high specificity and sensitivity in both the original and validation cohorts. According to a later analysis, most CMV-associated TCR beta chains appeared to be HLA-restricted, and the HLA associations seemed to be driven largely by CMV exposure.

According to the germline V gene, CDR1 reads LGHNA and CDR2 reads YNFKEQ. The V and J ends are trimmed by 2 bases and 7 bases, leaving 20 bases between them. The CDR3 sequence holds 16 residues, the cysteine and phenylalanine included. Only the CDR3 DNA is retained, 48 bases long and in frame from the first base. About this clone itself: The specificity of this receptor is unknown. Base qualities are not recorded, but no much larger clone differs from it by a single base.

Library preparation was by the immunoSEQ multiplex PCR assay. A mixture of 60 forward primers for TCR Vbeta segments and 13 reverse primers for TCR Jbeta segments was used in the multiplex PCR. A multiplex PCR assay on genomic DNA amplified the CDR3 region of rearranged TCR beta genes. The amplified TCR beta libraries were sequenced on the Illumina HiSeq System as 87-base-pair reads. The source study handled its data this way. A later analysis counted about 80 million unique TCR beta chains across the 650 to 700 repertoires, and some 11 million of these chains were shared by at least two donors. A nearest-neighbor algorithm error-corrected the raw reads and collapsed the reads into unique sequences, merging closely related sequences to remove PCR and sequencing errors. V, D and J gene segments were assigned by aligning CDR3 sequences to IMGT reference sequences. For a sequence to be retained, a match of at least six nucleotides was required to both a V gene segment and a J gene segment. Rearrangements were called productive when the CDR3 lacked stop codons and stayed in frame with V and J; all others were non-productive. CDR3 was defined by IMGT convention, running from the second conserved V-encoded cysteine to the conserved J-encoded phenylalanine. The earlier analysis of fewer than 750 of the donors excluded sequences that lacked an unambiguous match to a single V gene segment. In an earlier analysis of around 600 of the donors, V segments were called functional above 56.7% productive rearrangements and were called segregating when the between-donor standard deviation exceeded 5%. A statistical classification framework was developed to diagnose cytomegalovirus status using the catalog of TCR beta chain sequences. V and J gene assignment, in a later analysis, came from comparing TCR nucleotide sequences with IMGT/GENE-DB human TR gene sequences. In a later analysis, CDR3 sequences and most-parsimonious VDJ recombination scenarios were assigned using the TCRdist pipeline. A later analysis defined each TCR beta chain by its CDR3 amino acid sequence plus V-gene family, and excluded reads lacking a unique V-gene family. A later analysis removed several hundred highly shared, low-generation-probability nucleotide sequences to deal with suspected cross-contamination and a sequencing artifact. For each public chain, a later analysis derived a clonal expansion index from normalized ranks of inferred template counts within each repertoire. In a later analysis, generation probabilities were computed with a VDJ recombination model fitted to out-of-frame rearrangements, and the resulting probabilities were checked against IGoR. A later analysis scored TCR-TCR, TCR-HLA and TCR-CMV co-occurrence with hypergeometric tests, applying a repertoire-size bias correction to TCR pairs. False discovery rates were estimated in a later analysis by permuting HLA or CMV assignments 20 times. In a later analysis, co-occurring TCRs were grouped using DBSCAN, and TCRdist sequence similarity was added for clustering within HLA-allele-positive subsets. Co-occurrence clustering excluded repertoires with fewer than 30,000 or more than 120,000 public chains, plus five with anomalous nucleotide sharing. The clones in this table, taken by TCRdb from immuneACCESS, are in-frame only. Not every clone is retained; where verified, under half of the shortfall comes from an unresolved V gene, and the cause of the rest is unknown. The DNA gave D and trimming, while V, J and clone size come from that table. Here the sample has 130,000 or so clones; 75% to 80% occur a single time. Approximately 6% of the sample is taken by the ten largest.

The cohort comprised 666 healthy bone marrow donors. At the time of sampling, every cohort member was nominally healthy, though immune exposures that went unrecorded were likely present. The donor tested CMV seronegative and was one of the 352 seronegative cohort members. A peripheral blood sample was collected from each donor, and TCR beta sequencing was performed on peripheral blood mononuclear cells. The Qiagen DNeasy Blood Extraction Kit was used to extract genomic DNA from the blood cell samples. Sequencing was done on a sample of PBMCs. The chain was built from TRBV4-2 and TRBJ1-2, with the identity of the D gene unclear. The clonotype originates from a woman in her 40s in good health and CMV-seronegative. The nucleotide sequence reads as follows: TGTGCCAGCAGCCAATACTCAGGAATCCGAGGGAGTGGCTACACCTTC. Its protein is CASSQYSGIRGSGYTF.